The next 25 T cell receptor beta chains were all read from a single sample in a study of technical replicates of blood from a handful of donors. The table came from immunoSEQ multiplex PCR; TCRdb's copy has only in-frame clones and leaves some out. The sample contains about 89,000 clones, about 94% of which appear only once. Sequencing was performed on T cells isolated from PBMCs. These receptors came from a human donor in good health.

This chain's CDR3 is CASSFSNPGGYGYTF. The CDR3 nucleotides read TGTGCCAGCAGTTTTTCGAACCCCGGGGGTTATGGCTACACCTTC. The rearrangement uses TRBV27 and TRBJ1-2; maybe TRBD1 (5 bases). CDR1 is MNHEY, CDR2 SMNVEV, per germline (reference sequence). V was trimmed by 3 bases and J by 5 bases, leaving 16 bases between them. The CDR3 sequence is 15 residues long.

The chain carries TRBV5-1 and TRBJ2-7; maybe TRBD2 (6 bases). The V gene's germline CDR1 is SGHRS and CDR2 YFSETQ. The CDR3 is 14 residues long. Trimming pared 2 bases from V and 2 bases from J, leaving 11 bases between. Here the CDR3 reads CASSFSGLPYEQYF. Written as DNA, the CDR3 is TGCGCCAGCAGCTTCTCGGGACTCCCCTACGAGCAGTACTTC.

The count of this clone is one. J is TRBJ1-1 and V is TRBV7-9; the D is unclear. The CDR3 covers 13 residues. Germline assignment: CDR1 SEHNR and CDR2 FQNEAQ (reference sequence). Trimming removed 1 base from V and 2 bases from J, with 5 bases in between. Written as DNA, the CDR3 is TGTGCCAGCAGCTTAGAAGCTAACACTGAAGCTTTCTTT. Translation gives CASSLEANTEAFF.

This chain uses TRBV5-1 with TRBJ1-2, with 7 positions matching TRBD1. The CDR3 contains 15 residues. With V trimmed by 0 bases and J by 5 bases, 7 bases remained unmatched. CDR1 is SGHRS and CDR2 is YFSETQ in the germline V gene. The DNA of the CDR3 is TGCGCCAGCAGCTTGGATACAGGGGCGTCTTATGGCTACACCTTC. This codes for CASSLDTGASYGYTF.

The rearrangement uses TRBV5-1 and TRBJ2-3; D may be TRBD2 (5 bases). CDR3 length: 15 amino acids. Germline CDR1 and CDR2: SGHRS and YFSETQ. Trimming removed 2 bases at V and 4 bases at J, with 14 bases between. The CDR3 region is CASSLVEGLPDTQYF. In DNA, the CDR3 is TGCGCCAGCAGCTTAGTTGAGGGTTTGCCAGATACGCAGTATTTT.

This clone appeared once. The rearrangement uses TRBV30 and TRBJ2-3; 7 bases agree with TRBD2. The CDR3 is 14 amino acids. Germline lookup yields CDR1 GTSNPN and CDR2 SVGIG (reference sequence). J lost 4 bases, V lost 2 bases, and 6 bases had no gene match. The CDR3 protein is CAWSRSGVADTQYF. The CDR3 DNA reads as TGTGCCTGGAGTCGAAGCGGGGTTGCAGATACGCAGTATTTT.

The chain has TRBV28 and TRBJ1-1, with D uncertain. This CDR3 is 10 amino acids long. Germline values: CDR1 MDHEN, CDR2 SYDVKM. V gave up 4 bases and J gave up 9 bases, with 6 bases separating them. The DNA of the CDR3 is TGTGCCAGCAGTTCGACAAAAGCTTTCTTT. This encodes CASSSTKAFF.

This sequence joins TRBV7-9 and TRBJ2-2; TRBD2 might be the D (5 bases). Germline loops: CDR1 SEHNR, CDR2 FQNEAQ (reference sequence). The CDR3 contains 16 residues. V lost 3 bases and J lost 7, with 18 bases in between. CDR3 residues: CASSLAPAAEGGELFF. CDR3 bases: TGTGCCAGCAGCTTGGCCCCGGCCGCCGAGGGCGGGGAGCTGTTTTTT.

The rearrangement joins TRBV9 to TRBJ1-5; unclear D gene. The CDR3 consists of 14 residues. The germline V gene has CDR1 SGDLS and CDR2 YYNGEE. V was shortened by 3 bases and J by 2 bases, with 9 bases between the two germline ends. CDR3 amino acids: CASSAQSGNQPQHF. As DNA, the CDR3 is TGTGCCAGCAGCGCTCAGTCAGGCAATCAGCCCCAGCATTTT.

The chain links TRBV7-9 to TRBJ1-1, with D tentatively TRBD1 (6 bases). CDR3 length: 13 residues. Germline-derived CDR1 and CDR2 are SEHNR and FQNEAQ (reference sequence). V lost 2 bases, J lost 4 bases, and 8 bases lay in between. The CDR3 DNA reads TGTGCCAGCAGCTTACAGGGGTCCACTGAAGCTTTCTTT. Amino acids: CASSLQGSTEAFF.

The chain recombines TRBV10-3 with TRBJ2-3, with TRBD2 as a possible D gene (6 bases). This CDR3 has 14 amino acids. CDR1 ENHRY and CDR2 SYGVKD come from the germline V gene. V was shortened by 7 bases and J by 3 bases, with 14 bases between the two germline ends. The CDR3 DNA follows: TGTGCCATCAATCGGCCGGAGGGAACAGATACGCAGTATTTT. This codes for CAINRPEGTDTQYF.

The chain uses TRBV28 and TRBJ2-2; TRBD2 agrees at 7 bases. The CDR3 is 15 amino acids. Losses at the gene ends were 7 bases for V and 7 bases for J; bases not matched to a gene: 12. Per germline, CDR1 MDHEN and CDR2 SYDVKM. The CDR3 loop reads CASKIGTILIGELFF. In DNA form, the CDR3 reads TGTGCCAGCAAAATCGGGACTATACTGATCGGGGAGCTGTTTTTT.

This chain joins TRBV2 and TRBJ2-5; 7 bases match TRBD1. The CDR3 sequence is 15 residues long. Per germline, CDR1 SNHLY and CDR2 FYNNEI. The CDR3 loop is CATTGTAVSGKTQYF. The CDR3, as DNA: TGTGCTACGACGGGGACAGCGGTTTCTGGAAAGACCCAGTACTTC. Looking up the rest from reference TRBV2 and TRBJ2-5 gives the full variable domain: EPEVTQTPSHQVTQMGQEVILRCVPISNHLYFYWYRQILGQKVEFLVSFYNNEISEKSEIFDDQFSVERPDGSNFTLKIRSTKLEDSAMYFCATTGTAVSGKTQYFGPGTRLLVL.

The V call is TRBV7-2, the J call TRBJ2-5; the match to TRBD1 covers 7 bases. There are 13 residues in the CDR3. Trimming at V came to 5 bases and at J to 3 bases, leaving 3 bases not matched to a gene. Germline V gene sequence: CDR1 SGHTA, CDR2 FQGNSA. The CDR3 coding sequence is TGTGCCAGCAGCCTACAGGGGAAAGAGACCCAGTACTTC. Amino acids: CASSLQGKETQYF.

The DNA of the CDR3 is TGTGCCAGCAGTTTTACAGGGTACGGCTATGGCTACACCTTC. Residues: CASSFTGYGYGYTF. V usage is TRBV27 and J usage is TRBJ1-2, with TRBD1 as a possible D gene (6 bases). Germline assignment: CDR1 MNHEY and CDR2 SMNVEV (reference sequence). This CDR3 comprises 14 residues. V dropped 3 bases and J dropped 4 bases, with 12 bases sitting between them.

This clone rates as medium-sized. The V gene is TRBV6-5, the J gene TRBJ1-5, with D possibly being TRBD1 (5 bases). Trimming stripped 6 bases from V and 4 bases from J, with 13 bases between. The CDR3 covers 14 residues. CDR1 and CDR2 from the germline V gene are MNHEY and SVGAGI. CDR3 DNA: TGTGCCAGCAGCGCGGGACTACAAAATCAGCCCCAGCATTTT. This codes for CASSAGLQNQPQHF.

DNA for the CDR3: TGTGCCAGCAGTGACCAACCGGGACTAGCCTATGAGCAGTTCTTC. Translating gives CASSDQPGLAYEQFF. The chain combines TRBV6-1 with TRBJ2-1, with 9 positions matching TRBD2. The V and J ends lost 3 bases and 8 bases, in that order; junction bases with no gene match: 8. Germline V CDR1 and CDR2: MNHNS, SASEGT. This CDR3 spans 15 amino acids.

This clone appeared a single time. The chain combines TRBV9 with TRBJ2-1, with D possibly TRBD2 on 7 matching bases. Trimming left V 5 bases short and J 3 bases short, with 15 bases between. This CDR3 has 15 amino acids. CDR1 is SGDLS and CDR2 is YYNGEE in the germline V gene. In DNA form, the CDR3 reads TGTGCCAGCAGAAGAGGGGGGGAGCACTACAATGAGCAGTTCTTC. It encodes CASRRGGEHYNEQFF.

This rearrangement joins TRBV11-2 to TRBJ2-1, with a tentative D call TRBD1 (6 bases). Germline V gene sequence: CDR1 SGHAT, CDR2 FQNNGV. Trimming took 0 bases from V and 14 from J, leaving 11 bases between them. The CDR3 length is 12 residues. The DNA of the CDR3 is TGTGCCAGCAGCTTAGACAGGGGATTGGAGTTCTTC. Amino acid sequence: CASSLDRGLEFF. Variable domain in full (rest from reference TRBV11-2 and TRBJ2-1): EAGVAQSPRYKIIEKRQSVAFWCNPISGHATLYWYQQILGQGPKLLIQFQNNGVVDDSQLPKDRFSAERLKGVDSTLKIQPAKLEDSAVYLCASSLDRGLEFFGPGTRLTVL.

The genes are TRBV4-1 and TRBJ2-5; TRBD2 matches at 9 bases. The CDR3 is made up of 17 amino acids. Per the germline V gene, CDR1 is MGHRA and CDR2 is YSYEKL. Trimming took 0 bases from V and 1 from J; bases not matched to a gene: 6. DNA of the CDR3: TGCGCCAGCAGCCAAGATAAGAGCGGGAGGCCCCAAGAGACCCAGTACTTC. Residues: CASSQDKSGRPQETQYF.

The rearrangement uses TRBV29-1 and TRBJ2-4, with 7 bases identical to TRBD1. V was pared by 4 bases and J by 7 bases, with 10 bases of the junction left unmatched. This CDR3 has 14 residues. Germline lookup yields CDR1 SQVTM and CDR2 ANQGSEA. The CDR3 loop reads CSVAPEGGINIQYF. The CDR3 DNA sequence: TGCAGCGTTGCCCCCGAAGGGGGCATCAACATTCAGTACTTC.

This chain links TRBV5-4 with TRBJ2-3; 9 nucleotides agree with TRBD2. The CDR3 runs to 18 residues. Germline V CDR1 and CDR2: SGHNT, YYREEE (reference sequence). V was pared by 1 base and J by 0 bases, with 9 bases of the junction left unmatched. The CDR3 nucleotides read TGTGCCAGCAGCTTGCGGATAGCGGGGGACTCTAGCACAGATACGCAGTATTTT. As protein: CASSLRIAGDSSTDTQYF.

The J gene is TRBJ2-7, the V gene TRBV2, with 7 bases that match TRBD1. V gave up 6 bases and J gave up 4 bases; unmatched junction bases: 9. CDR3 length: 14 amino acids. Per the germline V gene, CDR1 is SNHLY and CDR2 is FYNNEI. Written as DNA, the CDR3 is TGTGCCAGCAGAGTACGCTTGGACAGGTACGAGCAGTACTTC. Translating gives CASRVRLDRYEQYF. Supplemented by reference TRBV2 and TRBJ2-7, the full variable domain reads EPEVTQTPSHQVTQMGQEVILRCVPISNHLYFYWYRQILGQKVEFLVSFYNNEISEKSEIFDDQFSVERPDGSNFTLKIRSTKLEDSAMYFCASRVRLDRYEQYFGPGTRLTVT.

This clone was seen once. The CDR3 sequence is CASSLAAGQYNEQFF. In nucleotides, the CDR3 is TGTGCCAGCAGCTTAGCCGCGGGACAGTACAATGAGCAGTTCTTC. The chain uses TRBV11-2 and TRBJ2-1; a possible D gene is TRBD1 (7 bases). Looked up from germline, CDR1 is SGHAT and CDR2 is FQNNGV. This CDR3 region has 15 residues. The V end lost 1 base, the J end lost 4 bases, and 11 bases lay between the germline ends.

The chain recombines TRBV7-2 with TRBJ2-7; D is uncertain. V lost 2 bases to trimming and J lost 2 bases, with 7 bases between them. The CDR3 covers 13 residues. In germline, CDR1 is SGHTA, CDR2 FQGNSA. This CDR3 reads CASSLTETYEQYF. In nucleotides, the CDR3 is TGTGCCAGCAGCTTAACTGAAACCTACGAGCAGTACTTC.